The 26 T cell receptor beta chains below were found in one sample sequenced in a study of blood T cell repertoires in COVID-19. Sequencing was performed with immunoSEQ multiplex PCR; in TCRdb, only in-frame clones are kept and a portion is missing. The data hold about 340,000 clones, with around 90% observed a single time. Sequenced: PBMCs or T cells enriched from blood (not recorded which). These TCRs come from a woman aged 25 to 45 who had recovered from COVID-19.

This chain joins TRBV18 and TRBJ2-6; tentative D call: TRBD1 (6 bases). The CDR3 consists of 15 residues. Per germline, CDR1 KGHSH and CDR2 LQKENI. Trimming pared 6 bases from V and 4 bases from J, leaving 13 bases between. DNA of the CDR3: TGTGCCAGCTCTTCAGGGGTGGCCGGGGCCAACGTCCTGACTTTC. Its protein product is CASSSGVAGANVLTF.

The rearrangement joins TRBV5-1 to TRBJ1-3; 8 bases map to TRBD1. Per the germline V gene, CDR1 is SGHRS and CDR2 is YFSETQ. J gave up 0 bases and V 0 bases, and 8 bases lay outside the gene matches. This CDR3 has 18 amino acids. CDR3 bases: TGCGCCAGCAGCTTGGCCCTATCACAGGGGGGCTCTGGAAACACCATATATTTT. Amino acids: CASSLALSQGGSGNTIYF.

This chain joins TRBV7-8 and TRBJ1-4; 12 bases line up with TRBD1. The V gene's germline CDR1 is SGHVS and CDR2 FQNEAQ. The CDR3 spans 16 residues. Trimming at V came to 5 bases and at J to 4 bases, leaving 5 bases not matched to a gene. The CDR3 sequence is CASSQGQGAVNEKLFF. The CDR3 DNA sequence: TGTGCCAGCAGCCAGGGACAGGGGGCCGTTAATGAAAAACTGTTTTTT.

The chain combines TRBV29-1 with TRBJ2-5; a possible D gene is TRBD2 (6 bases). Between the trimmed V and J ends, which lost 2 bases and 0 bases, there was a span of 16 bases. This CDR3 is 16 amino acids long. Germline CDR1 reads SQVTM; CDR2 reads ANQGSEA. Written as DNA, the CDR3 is TGCAGCGTTGAACAAGGAGGCGGGAACAACCAAGAGACCCAGTACTTC. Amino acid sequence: CSVEQGGGNNQETQYF.

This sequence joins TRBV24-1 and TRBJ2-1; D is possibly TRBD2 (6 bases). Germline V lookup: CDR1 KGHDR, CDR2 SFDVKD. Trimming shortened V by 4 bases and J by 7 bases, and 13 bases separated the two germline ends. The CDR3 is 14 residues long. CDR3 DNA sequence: TGTGCCACCAGTGAGAGCGGGTACGGAAATGAGCAGTTCTTC. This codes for CATSESGYGNEQFF.

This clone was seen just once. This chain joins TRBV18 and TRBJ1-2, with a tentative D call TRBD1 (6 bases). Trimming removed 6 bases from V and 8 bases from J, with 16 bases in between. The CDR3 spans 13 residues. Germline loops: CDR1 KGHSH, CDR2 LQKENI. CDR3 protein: CASSSDRPSGYTF. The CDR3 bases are TGTGCCAGCTCGTCAGACAGGCCGTCGGGCTACACCTTC.

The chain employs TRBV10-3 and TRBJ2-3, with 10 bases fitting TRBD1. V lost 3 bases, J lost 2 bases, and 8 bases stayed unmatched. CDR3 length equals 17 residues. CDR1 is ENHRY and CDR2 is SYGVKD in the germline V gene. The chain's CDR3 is CAISETEGTGVTDTQYF. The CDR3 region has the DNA TGTGCCATCAGTGAAACGGAGGGGACAGGGGTCACAGATACGCAGTATTTT.

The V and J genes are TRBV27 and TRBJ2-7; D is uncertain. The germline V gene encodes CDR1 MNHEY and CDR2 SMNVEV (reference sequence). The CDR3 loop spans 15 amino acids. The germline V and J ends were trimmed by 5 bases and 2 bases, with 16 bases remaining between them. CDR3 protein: CASSPDWVRPYEQYF. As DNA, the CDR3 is TGTGCCAGCAGTCCCGATTGGGTCAGGCCCTACGAGCAGTACTTC.

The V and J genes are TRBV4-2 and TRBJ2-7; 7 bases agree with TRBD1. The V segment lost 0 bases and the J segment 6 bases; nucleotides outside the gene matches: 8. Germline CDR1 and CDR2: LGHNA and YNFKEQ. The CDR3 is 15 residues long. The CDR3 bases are TGTGCCAGCAGCCAAGAAAGGGACAGCTTCTCCGAGCAGTACTTC. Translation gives CASSQERDSFSEQYF.

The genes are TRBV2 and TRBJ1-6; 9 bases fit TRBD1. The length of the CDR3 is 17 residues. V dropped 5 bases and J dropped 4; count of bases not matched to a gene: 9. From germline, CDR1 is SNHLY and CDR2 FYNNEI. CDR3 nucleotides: TGTGCCAGCAGTTATGCCCGGGACAGGGTGTATAATTCACCCCTCCACTTT. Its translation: CASSYARDRVYNSPLHF.

DNA for the CDR3: TGTGCCAGCTCACCACCGAAGGGGGCAGGTTCCTACGAGCAGTACTTC. Translated: CASSPPKGAGSYEQYF. V is TRBV18 and J is TRBJ2-7; 7 bases match TRBD1. This CDR3 spans 16 amino acids. The germline gives CDR1 KGHSH, CDR2 LQKENI. Trimming at V came to 0 bases and at J to 1 base, leaving 6 bases not matched to a gene. Looking up the rest from reference TRBV18 and TRBJ2-7 gives the full variable domain: NAGVMQNPRHLVRRRGQEARLRCSPMKGHSHVYWYRQLPEEGLKFMVYLQKENIIDESGMPKERFSAEFPKEGPSILRIQQVVRGDSAAYFCASSPPKGAGSYEQYFGPGTRLTVT.

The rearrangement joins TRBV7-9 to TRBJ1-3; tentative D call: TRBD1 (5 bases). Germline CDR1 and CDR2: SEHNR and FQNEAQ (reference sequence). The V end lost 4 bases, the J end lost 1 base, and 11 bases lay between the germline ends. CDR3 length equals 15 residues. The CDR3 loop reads CASSSTGVSGNTIYF. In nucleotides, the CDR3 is TGTGCCAGCAGCTCAACGGGGGTATCTGGAAACACCATATATTTT.

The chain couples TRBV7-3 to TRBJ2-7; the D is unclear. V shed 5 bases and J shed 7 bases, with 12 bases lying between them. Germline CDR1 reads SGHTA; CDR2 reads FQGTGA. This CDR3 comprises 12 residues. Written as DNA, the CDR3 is TGTGCCAGCAGCCCCAGTCCGGGTGAGCAGTACTTC. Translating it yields CASSPSPGEQYF.

The DNA for the CDR3 is TGTGCCAGCAGCCAAGGGAGCCCTAACTATGGCTACACCTTC. Residues: CASSQGSPNYGYTF. The V gene is TRBV3-1 (or the pseudogene TRBV3-2), the J gene TRBJ1-2; no reliable D call. The CDR3 is 14 amino acids. From germline, CDR1 is LGHDT and CDR2 YNNKEL (reference sequence). V was shortened by 1 base and J by 0 bases, with 6 bases between the two germline ends.

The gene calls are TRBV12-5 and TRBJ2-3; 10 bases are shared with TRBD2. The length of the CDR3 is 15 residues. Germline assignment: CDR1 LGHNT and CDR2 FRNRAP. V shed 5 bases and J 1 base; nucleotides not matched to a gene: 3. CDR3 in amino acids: CASGPGLARTDTQYF. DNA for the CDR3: TGTGCTAGTGGTCCGGGACTAGCGCGCACAGATACGCAGTATTTT.

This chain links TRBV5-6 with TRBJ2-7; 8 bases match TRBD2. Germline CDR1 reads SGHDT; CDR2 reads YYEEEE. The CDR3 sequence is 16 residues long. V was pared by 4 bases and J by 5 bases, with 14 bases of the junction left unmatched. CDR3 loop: CASSLRAGAGWDEQYF. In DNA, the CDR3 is TGTGCCAGCAGCCTGCGAGCGGGAGCTGGGTGGGACGAGCAGTACTTC.

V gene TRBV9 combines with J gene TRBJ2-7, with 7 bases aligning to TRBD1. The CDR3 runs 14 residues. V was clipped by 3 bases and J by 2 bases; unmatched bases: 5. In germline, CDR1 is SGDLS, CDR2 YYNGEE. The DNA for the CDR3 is TGTGCCAGCAGCGGAAGACAGGGAACCTACGAGCAGTACTTC. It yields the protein CASSGRQGTYEQYF.

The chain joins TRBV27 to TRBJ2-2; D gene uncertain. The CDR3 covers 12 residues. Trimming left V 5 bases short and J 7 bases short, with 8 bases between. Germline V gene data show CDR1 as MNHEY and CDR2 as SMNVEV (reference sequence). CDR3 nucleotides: TGTGCCAGCAGTCTCCGCGTCGGGGAGCTGTTTTTT. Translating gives CASSLRVGELFF.

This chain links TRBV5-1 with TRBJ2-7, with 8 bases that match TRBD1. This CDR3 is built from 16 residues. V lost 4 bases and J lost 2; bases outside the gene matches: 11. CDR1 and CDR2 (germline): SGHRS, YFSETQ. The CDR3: CASSLTGGSAAYEQYF. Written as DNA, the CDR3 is TGCGCCAGCAGCCTAACAGGGGGATCGGCCGCCTACGAGCAGTACTTC.

The CDR3 nucleotides read TGTGCCAGCAGCCCCGGGACAACGGGTGGCTACACCTTC. It yields the protein CASSPGTTGGYTF. V gene TRBV3-1 (or the pseudogene TRBV3-2) combines with J gene TRBJ1-2, with a tentative D call TRBD1 (6 bases). V lost 4 bases, J lost 7 bases, and 13 bases lay in between. This CDR3 is built from 13 residues. The V gene's germline CDR1 is LGHDT and CDR2 YNNKEL (reference sequence).

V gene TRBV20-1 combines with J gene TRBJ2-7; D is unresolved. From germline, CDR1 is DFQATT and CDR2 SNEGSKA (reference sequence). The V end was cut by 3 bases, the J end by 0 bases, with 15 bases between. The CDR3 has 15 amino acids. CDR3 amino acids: CSASRVRSGSYEQYF. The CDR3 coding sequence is TGCAGTGCTAGTCGTGTGAGGTCCGGCTCCTACGAGCAGTACTTC.

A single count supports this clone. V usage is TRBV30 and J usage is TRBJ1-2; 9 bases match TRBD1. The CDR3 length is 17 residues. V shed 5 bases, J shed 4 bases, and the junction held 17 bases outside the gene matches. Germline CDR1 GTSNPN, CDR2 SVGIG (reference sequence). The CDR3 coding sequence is TGTGCCTGGGGGACCAGACGACCGGGACAGGGTCTCTATGGCTACACCTTC. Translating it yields CAWGTRRPGQGLYGYTF.

The CDR3 is CATSRDYTAGNEQFF. The CDR3 DNA reads as TGTGCCACCAGCAGAGATTATACGGCGGGCAATGAGCAGTTCTTC. This chain links TRBV15 with TRBJ2-1, with D perhaps matching TRBD2 (5 bases). CDR3 length: 15 residues. CDR1 and CDR2 (germline): LNHNV, YYDKDF (reference sequence). Trimming pared 0 bases from V and 6 bases from J, leaving 12 bases between.

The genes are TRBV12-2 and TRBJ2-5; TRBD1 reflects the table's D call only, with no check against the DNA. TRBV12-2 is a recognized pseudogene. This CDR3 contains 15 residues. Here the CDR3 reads CASRSPRDTEETQYF. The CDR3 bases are TGTGCAAGTCGCTCCCCCCGGGACACAGAAGAGACCCAGTACTTC.

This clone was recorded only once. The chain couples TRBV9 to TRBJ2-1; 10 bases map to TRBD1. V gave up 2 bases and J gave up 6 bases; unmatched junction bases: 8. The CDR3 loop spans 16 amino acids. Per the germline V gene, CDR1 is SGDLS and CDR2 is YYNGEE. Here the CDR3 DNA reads TGTGCCAGCAGCGTCTCCGGGACAGGGGCCCCCAATGAGCAGTTCTTC. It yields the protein CASSVSGTGAPNEQFF.

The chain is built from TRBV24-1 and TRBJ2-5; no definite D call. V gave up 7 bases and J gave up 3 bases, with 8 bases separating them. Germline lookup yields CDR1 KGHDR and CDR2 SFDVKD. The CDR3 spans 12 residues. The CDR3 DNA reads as TGTGCCACCAGCCAAAGAGAAGAGACCCAGTACTTC. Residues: CATSQREETQYF.